This TCR beta chain was sequenced for a study of PD-1 blockade in classical Hodgkin lymphoma (TCRdb year 2020). As for the study more broadly: Nivolumab dosing was 3 mg/kg intravenously every 2 weeks, continuing until either disease progression or unacceptable toxicity. The study used TCR beta sequencing and CyTOF to define a peripheral blood immune signature of response to PD-1 blockade in classical Hodgkin lymphoma.

With respect to this clone: Its cognate antigen has yet to be identified. No base-level quality is on record; no much larger clone is a single base apart.

What the study reported, not specific to this receptor: Baseline diversity similar to that of newly diagnosed patients was observed in trial patients achieving complete response, whereas significantly lower diversity was observed in partial responders and progressors. Baseline TCR diversity was reported to be lower in newly diagnosed patients than in healthy donors and to be lower still in relapsed/refractory patients. The study covered only a single clinical trial cohort, and the causes of the repertoire differences, possibly disease activity or prior therapy, were still not defined. Lower diversity was seen in patients whose nivolumab began less than 1 year after ASCT, and these patients were left out of later analyses so that immune reconstitution would not confound the results. By C4D1, a significant rise was seen in CD4+ TCR diversity but not in CD8+ TCR diversity (p=0.0027 vs p=0.16), and the rise was most apparent among complete responders (p=0.02).

What the time point label conveys for this sample: cycle 2 day 1 (C2D1) of nivolumab. All trial patients had relapsed after autologous stem cell transplantation, with cohorts A, B and C differing in prior brentuximab vedotin exposure. The trial cohort was composed of under 70 patients with relapsed/refractory classical Hodgkin lymphoma, for whom complete response, partial response or progressive disease was recorded as best overall response. In the multi-cohort phase II CheckMate 205 trial, trial patients received single-agent nivolumab. An independent review committee assessed best overall response using the 2007 International Working Group response criteria. Trial PBMCs were collected immediately before nivolumab initiation (C1D1) and during therapy at cycle 2 day 1 and cycle 4 day 1. After peripheral blood was drawn into 8 mL Vacutainer Cell Preparation Tubes, PBMCs were isolated by centrifugation and then cryopreserved.

The CDR3 has 15 amino acids, counting the end cysteine and phenylalanine. The DNA shown is the 45-base CDR3, in frame from base 1. CDR1 and CDR2, per the germline V gene, are KGHSH and LQKENI. A distance of 10 bases separates the germline ends of V and J, which lose 1 base and 3 bases respectively. The Qiagen DNeasy kit was used to extract genomic DNA from unsorted PBMCs and from the negatively selected CD4+ and CD8+ fractions. TCR beta CDR3 regions were amplified by immunoSEQ multiplex PCR using primers annealing to V and J segments. A synthetic immune receptor repertoire was used to minimize amplification bias, and remaining bias was computationally removed after sequencing. Concerning the study's data processing: Custom Python scripts were used to quantify repertoire diversity as the Shannon entropy index. Unsorted, CD4+ and CD8+ repertoires were analyzed separately, except in combined analyses where CD4+ and CD8+ sequences were merged in silico. Clonal expansion was defined as a frequency increase of at least 2-fold after treatment compared with C1D1, and clones undetected at baseline were assigned a pseudocount of 0.5. Clones with 0 or 1 copy at C1D1 were defined as singleton clones, while clones with 2 or more copies were defined as non-singleton clones. Clones expanded in unsorted samples were labelled as CD4+, CD8+ or unknown by matching protein sequences in sorted samples from the same patient. Wilcoxon tests were applied to paired samples to test diversity changes from C1D1 to C4D1. Here the immuneACCESS table is served through TCRdb, limited to in-frame sequences with V and J called. Missing clones are a known gap in these copies; in checked studies unresolved V genes cover under half, and the rest lacks a known reason. For V, J and clone size, that table is used; D and trimming come from the DNA. Recorded for this sample are roughly 28,000 clones; 70% of them occurred a single time. The top ten clones comprise 20% to 30% of the sample.

Here the sequenced sample was peripheral blood mononuclear cells (PBMCs), taken before the second cycle of nivolumab. The sequence was collected from a human donor with classical Hodgkin lymphoma. The chain is encoded by TRBV18 joined to TRBJ2-4; TRBD1 is possibly the D segment (5 matching bases). Here the CDR3 is given as CASSPRDDSKNIQYF. The nucleotides are TGTGCCAGCTCACCACGTGACGACAGCAAAAACATTCAGTACTTC.